This T cell receptor beta chain was obtained from a study of blood T cell repertoires in COVID-19. Study-wide background: T cells, B-cell-depleted T cells, or PBMCs supplied cDNA or gDNA.

In the original analysis: Estimation of nucleated cell counts relied on the amplification of reference gene primers. TCRdb's copy holds only in-frame clones and misses some; the assay was immunoSEQ multiplex PCR. That table gives V, J and clone size, and the DNA gave D and trimming. The sample lists about 170,000 clones, about 85% seen once, with 3% to 4% in the top ten. This CDR3 spans 12 amino acids. V was clipped by 11 bases and J by 3 bases, with 10 bases between them. Germline CDR1 is MNHEY and CDR2 is SVGAGI. The sequenced material came from peripheral blood. V is TRBV6-5 and J is TRBJ2-2; D is unclear. The sequence was collected from a human donor with acute or convalescent COVID-19. The donor label of this sample is uncertain. The CDR3 coding sequence is TGTGCCGGCAACAGATACACCGGGGAGCTGTTTTTT. This encodes CAGNRYTGELFF.